This T cell receptor (beta chain) came from a study of blood T cell repertoires in COVID-19 (dated by TCRdb to 2020 to 2022). Some background on the complete study: Collaborator samples came from the United States, Italy and Spain and covered acute and convalescent phases of COVID-19. Where available, HLA class I and class II types were taken from metadata supplied by the sample provider and were not determined by assay-based typing. Sample metadata almost always included a de-identified subject ID, COVID-19 status, age in years and sex. Samples came from the ongoing ImmuneRACE study (first 160 participants) plus 1,254 subjects from 6 global collaborators. A freely available public database, intended as a resource for researchers studying the immune response to SARS-CoV-2, is where the repertoires were released. The dataset comprised deeply sampled blood TCRbeta repertoires from subjects exposed to, actively infected with, or recovered from COVID-19. The prospective study material was composed of cDNA or gDNA derived from T cells, B-cell-depleted T cells, or PBMCs. Broader findings and caveats from the paper: The amount of clinical and demographic metadata varied by source and participant and was provided uncurated.

For this clone: The antigen this receptor binds is unknown. The sample holds no much larger clone one base away, and base qualities are not on file.

In the prospective study, participants were about 18 to 95 years old, resided in about two dozen geographic areas of the United States, and were enrolled through a virtual design. Cohort assignment in the prospective study relied on participant-reported clinical history from a screening survey and a study questionnaire. Recovered participants in ImmuneRACE Cohort 3 were defined as having two consecutive negative NP/OP PCR tests, clearance from a healthcare professional, or resolution of symptoms. In the prospective study, whole blood, serum and a nasopharyngeal or oropharyngeal swab were collected from each participant by mobile phlebotomists. Over a roughly 2-month period, participants in the prospective study had the option of providing additional blood draws and questionnaires. Before DNA extraction, prospective study blood samples were shipped either frozen or at room temperature. The CDR3 numbers 17 residues from cysteine through phenylalanine. Just the 51-base CDR3 DNA is kept, in frame starting at base 1. After removal of 5 bases from V and 7 bases from J, the junction retains 15 bases not matched to a gene. CDR1 MNHEY and CDR2 SMNVEV are derived from the germline V gene (reference sequence).

The immunoSEQ Assay, a bias-controlled multiplex PCR, was used to amplify TCRbeta CDR3 regions from genomic DNA. Under the source paper's analysis protocol: Within the assay, amplification of reference gene primers was used to estimate how many nucleated cells each sample contained. Sequence reads were collapsed and filtered to measure the absolute abundance of every unique TCRbeta CDR3 rearrangement. Productive Simpson clonality was computed per sample as the square root of Simpson's diversity index over productive rearrangements. The source is immuneACCESS, and TCRdb retained only in-frame sequences with V and J called. Part of the clones is not carried over; for the studies checked, unresolved V genes explain less than half of this, and the remainder is unexplained. Clonal size and the V and J genes are those of that table, whereas D and trimming came from the DNA. Across this sample there are about 360,000 clones, with 87% seen only once. The top ten hold approximately 1.2% of the sample.

The sequence derives from a man aged 25 to 40 who had recovered from COVID-19. Sequencing input: PBMCs or T cells enriched from blood (not recorded which). The receptor chain draws on TRBV27 and TRBJ1-4; TRBD1 agrees with 8 junctional bases. The nucleotide sequence reads as follows: TGTGCCAGCAGTACGCGGACAGGGAAGGGAGGAGGTGAAAAACTGTTTTTT. The translation is CASSTRTGKGGGEKLFF.